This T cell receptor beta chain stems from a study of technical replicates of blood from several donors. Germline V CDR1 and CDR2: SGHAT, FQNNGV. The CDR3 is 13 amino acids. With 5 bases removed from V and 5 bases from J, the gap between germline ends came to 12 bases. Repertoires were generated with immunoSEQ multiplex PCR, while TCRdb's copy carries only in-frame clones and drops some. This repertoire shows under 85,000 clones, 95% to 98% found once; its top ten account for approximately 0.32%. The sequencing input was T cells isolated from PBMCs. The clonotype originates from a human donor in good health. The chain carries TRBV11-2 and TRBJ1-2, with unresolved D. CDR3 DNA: TGTGCCAGCAGCCCCCCTAGCCGGTATGGCTACACCTTC. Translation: CASSPPSRYGYTF.